The 13 T cell receptor beta chains below all came from one sample that was sequenced in a study of T cell changes during pregnancy in multiple sclerosis. The data were produced by immunoSEQ multiplex PCR, yet TCRdb's version contains in-frame clones alone and is incomplete. In the table there are fewer than 80,000 clones, over 75% of which are singletons. Specimen: CD4+ T cells from peripheral blood mononuclear cells, collected in the third trimester of pregnancy. Receptors originate from a female donor in good health, enrolled as a control in a pregnancy study.

In its sample, this clone was seen once. The chain combines TRBV6-6 with TRBJ2-2; D gene ambiguous. Trimming removed 6 bases from V and 4 bases from J, with 12 bases in between. The germline V gene encodes CDR1 MNHNY and CDR2 SVGAGI (reference sequence). The length of the CDR3 is 14 residues. The CDR3 bases are TGTGCCAGCAGGCCAAATGGAGTCACCGGGGAGCTGTTTTTT. It is translated as CASRPNGVTGELFF.

This clone was counted between two and nine times. The V and J genes are TRBV7-9 and TRBJ2-1; D remains ambiguous. The CDR3 totals 13 residues. Trimming took 4 bases from V and 1 from J, leaving 5 bases between them. CDR1 is SEHNR, CDR2 FQNEAQ, per germline (reference sequence). Here the CDR3 reads CASSYLSYNEQFF. For the CDR3, the DNA is TGTGCCAGCAGCTACTTGTCCTACAATGAGCAGTTCTTC.

This clone was seen a few times. This chain connects TRBV4-1 to TRBJ1-1; 8 positions agree with TRBD1. This CDR3 contains 14 residues. From germline, CDR1 is MGHRA and CDR2 YSYEKL. V was pared by 6 bases and J by 1 base, with 4 bases of the junction left unmatched. CDR3 sequence reads: CASRWGQANTEAFF. The DNA for the CDR3 is TGCGCCAGCAGATGGGGACAGGCGAACACTGAAGCTTTCTTT.

CDR3 amino acids: CAYRDSSNTEAFF. The CDR3 DNA reads as TGTGCCTACCGGGACAGCTCGAACACTGAAGCTTTCTTT. This rearrangement joins TRBV30 to TRBJ1-1, with 7 bases identical to TRBD1. CDR1 and CDR2 (germline): GTSNPN, SVGIG (reference sequence). V gave up 7 bases and J gave up 1 base; unmatched junction bases: 6. This CDR3 contains 13 residues.

The rearrangement links TRBV4-1 to TRBJ2-7; 7 bases are shared with TRBD1. CDR1 and CDR2 (germline): MGHRA, YSYEKL. V dropped 1 base and J dropped 3; count of bases not matched to a gene: 6. This CDR3 region has 15 residues. In DNA form, the CDR3 reads TGCGCCAGCAGCCAAGGAAACCGGGACAGCTACGAGCAGTACTTC. Translating it yields CASSQGNRDSYEQYF.

The genes are TRBV6-6 and TRBJ1-4; 10 bases align to TRBD1. Per germline, CDR1 MNHNY and CDR2 SVGAGI (reference sequence). V shed 5 bases and J 6 bases; nucleotides not matched to a gene: 6. The CDR3 totals 15 residues. The CDR3 nucleotides are TGTGCCAGCAGTGCCCGGGACAGGGGAGATGAAAAACTGTTTTTT. Its protein is CASSARDRGDEKLFF.

CDR3 nucleotide sequence: TGTGCCAGCGAGGCAGGGGTACGCACCGGGGAGCTGTTTTTT. As protein: CASEAGVRTGELFF. The rearrangement uses TRBV7-9 and TRBJ2-2; D might be TRBD1 (6 bases). The CDR3 runs to 14 residues. From germline, CDR1 is SEHNR and CDR2 FQNEAQ (reference sequence). The ends were cut back, 8 bases at V and 4 bases at J, with 14 bases in the middle.

This clone was seen just once. This chain connects TRBV13 to TRBJ2-1; 7 bases line up with TRBD2. The CDR3 has 15 amino acids. The V and J ends lost 5 bases and 7 bases, in that order; junction bases with no gene match: 11. Germline-derived CDR1 and CDR2 are PRHDT and FYEKMQ (reference sequence). In nucleotides, the CDR3 is TGTGCCAGCAGCATCGAAGGGAGGGTTAGGAATGAGCAGTTCTTC. This gives the protein CASSIEGRVRNEQFF.

The V call is TRBV5-5, the J call TRBJ2-7; a possible D gene is TRBD1 (5 bases). The CDR3 sequence is 16 residues long. The ends were cut back, 2 bases at V and 2 bases at J, with 17 bases in the middle. The germline V gene encodes CDR1 SGHKS and CDR2 YYEKEE (reference sequence). This chain's CDR3 is CASSFQSDTKTYEQYF. The CDR3 DNA is TGTGCCAGCAGCTTTCAGTCGGACACCAAAACCTACGAGCAGTACTTC.

The CDR3 is CASSTRQFAYEQYF. The CDR3 bases are TGTGCCAGCAGTACTCGACAGTTTGCCTACGAGCAGTACTTC. The rearrangement links TRBV27 to TRBJ2-7, with D possibly TRBD1 on 5 matching bases. Trimming removed 5 bases at V and 2 bases at J, with 13 bases between. CDR3 length: 14 amino acids. Germline V CDR1 and CDR2: MNHEY, SMNVEV (reference sequence).

The chain links TRBV7-8 to TRBJ2-7; 7 bases align to TRBD2. The germline gives CDR1 SGHVS, CDR2 FQNEAQ. The CDR3 spans 15 residues. V was clipped by 4 bases and J by 0 bases; unmatched bases: 6. As DNA, the CDR3 is TGTGCCAGCAGCTCCTTTGGGGGGGACTCCTACGAGCAGTACTTC. It yields the protein CASSSFGGDSYEQYF.

The count of this clone is one. The genes are TRBV18 and TRBJ1-1; 8 bases fit TRBD1. With 5 bases clipped from V and 3 bases from J, the junction kept 5 bases outside the gene matches. CDR3 size: 14 residues. Germline loops: CDR1 KGHSH, CDR2 LQKENI. CDR3 sequence: CASSSGQGHTEAFF. The CDR3 DNA sequence: TGTGCCAGCTCATCCGGACAGGGCCACACTGAAGCTTTCTTT. The whole variable domain, remainder taken from reference TRBV18 and TRBJ1-1, is NAGVMQNPRHLVRRRGQEARLRCSPMKGHSHVYWYRQLPEEGLKFMVYLQKENIIDESGMPKERFSAEFPKEGPSILRIQQVVRGDSAAYFCASSSGQGHTEAFFGQGTRLTVV.

The gene calls are TRBV19 and TRBJ2-7, with 8 bases aligning to TRBD1. The CDR3 loop spans 15 amino acids. Trimming took 6 bases from V and 2 from J; bases not matched to a gene: 9. Germline CDR1 is LNHDA and CDR2 is SQIVND (reference sequence). CDR3: CASRSYGTGTYEQYF. CDR3 DNA sequence: TGTGCCAGTAGATCATACGGGACAGGTACCTACGAGCAGTACTTC.